The 22 T cell receptor beta chains in this list originate from one sample, sequenced in a study of OX40 agonist ivuxolimab in advanced cancers. Libraries were prepared by immunoSEQ multiplex PCR; TCRdb keeps only in-frame clonotypes and omits some of them. The repertoire has 35,000 to 55,000 clones, approximately 90% of them found once; the top ten carry 4.5% to 6%. The sample was CD4+ or CD8+ T cells sorted from blood, taken in a trial of the OX40 agonist ivuxolimab. Receptors were obtained from an adult with an advanced solid tumor such as melanoma, head and neck, liver or kidney cancer.

The chain carries TRBV5-4 and TRBJ2-1; perhaps TRBD2 as D (7 bases). Looked up from germline, CDR1 is SGHNT and CDR2 is YYREEE (reference sequence). The CDR3 covers 14 residues. Trimming cost V 10 bases and J 0 bases, with 14 bases left between them. The CDR3 loop is CAQGRGSSYNEQFF. The CDR3 coding sequence is TGTGCCCAAGGGAGGGGGAGCTCCTACAATGAGCAGTTCTTC. Together with reference TRBV5-4 and TRBJ2-1, the CDR3 gives the full variable domain: ETGVTQSPTHLIKTRGQQVTLRCSSQSGHNTVSWYQQALGQGPQFIFQYYREEENGRGNFPPRFSGLQFPNYSSELNVNALELDDSALYLCAQGRGSSYNEQFFGPGTRLTVL.

This clone appeared once. The chain joins TRBV28 to TRBJ1-6, with a weak D call TRBD1 (6 bases). The V end lost 6 bases, the J end lost 0 bases, and 12 bases lay between the germline ends. Germline V gives CDR1 MDHEN, CDR2 SYDVKM. The CDR3 is 16 residues long. The DNA for the CDR3 is TGTGCCAGCAGGGCTCAGGGGAGCTCCTATAATTCACCCCTCCACTTT. Its protein product is CASRAQGSSYNSPLHF.

The V and J genes are TRBV27 and TRBJ2-1; 8 positions agree with TRBD2. The junction had 7 bases not matched to a gene; V was cut back by 4 bases and J by 8 bases. CDR3 length equals 14 residues. Per the germline V gene, CDR1 is MNHEY and CDR2 is SMNVEV (reference sequence). The CDR3 sequence is CASSSASGFDEQFF. CDR3 DNA: TGTGCCAGCAGTTCTGCTAGCGGGTTCGATGAGCAGTTCTTC.

Here the CDR3 reads CASRPGPTFSVGSYEQYF. CDR3 sequence (DNA): TGTGCCAGCAGACCGGGACCCACCTTCTCCGTGGGCTCCTACGAGCAGTACTTC. This chain connects TRBV27 to TRBJ2-7; D is perhaps TRBD1 or TRBD2 (5 bases each). Between the trimmed V and J ends, which lost 6 bases and 0 bases, there was a span of 24 bases. The CDR3 sequence is 18 residues long. The germline gives CDR1 MNHEY, CDR2 SMNVEV (reference sequence).

This sequence joins TRBV27 and TRBJ1-1; no definite D call. Per germline, CDR1 MNHEY and CDR2 SMNVEV (reference sequence). This CDR3 is built from 12 residues. V was cut by 6 bases and J by 7 bases, with 12 bases left in between. The CDR3 here is CASSPPTGEAFF. CDR3 sequence (DNA): TGTGCCAGCAGCCCCCCCACTGGTGAAGCTTTCTTT.

In this sample, this clone turned up a few times. The gene calls are TRBV7-9 and TRBJ2-7, with 7 bases matching TRBD2. Germline assignment: CDR1 SEHNR and CDR2 FQNEAQ (reference sequence). V trimming: 4 bases; J trimming: 5 bases; junction bases outside the gene matches: 11. CDR3 length: 15 residues. The DNA for the CDR3 is TGTGCCAGCAGCTCGTACCGGGGGGTTTGGCACGAGCAGTACTTC. Protein: CASSSYRGVWHEQYF.

This chain uses TRBV19 with TRBJ2-7; 7 nucleotides line up with TRBD2. The trim removed 2 bases at V and 0 bases at J, leaving 4 bases unmatched. The germline gives CDR1 LNHDA, CDR2 SQIVND (reference sequence). The CDR3 consists of 15 residues. The CDR3 nucleotides are TGTGCCAGTAGTATAAGGACTAGATCCTCCTACGAGCAGTACTTC. Protein sequence: CASSIRTRSSYEQYF.

The chain recombines TRBV5-4 with TRBJ1-5, with D unclear. Trimming stripped 2 bases from V and 0 bases from J, with 9 bases between. This CDR3 comprises 15 residues. Germline CDR1 is SGHNT and CDR2 is YYREEE (reference sequence). CDR3 region: CASSFGGISNQPQHF. In DNA, the CDR3 is TGTGCCAGCAGCTTCGGAGGGATTAGCAATCAGCCCCAGCATTTT.

The chain recombines TRBV2 with TRBJ2-5, with a tentative D call TRBD1 (5 bases). Trimming cost V 7 bases and J 2 bases, with 14 bases left between them. CDR3 length equals 14 residues. The V gene's germline CDR1 is SNHLY and CDR2 FYNNEI. The CDR3: CASIVRGLQETQYF. The CDR3, as DNA: TGTGCCAGCATTGTTAGGGGATTACAAGAGACCCAGTACTTC.

This clone was found a few times. The chain joins TRBV19 to TRBJ2-7, with 8 nucleotides matching TRBD2. Trimming cost V 3 bases and J 1 base; bases outside gene matches: 8. Per germline, CDR1 LNHDA and CDR2 SQIVND (reference sequence). The CDR3 is made up of 16 amino acids. The CDR3 nucleotides are TGTGCCAGTAGTATTAGGTTTACTAGCGGTTCCTACGAGCAGTACTTC. It encodes CASSIRFTSGSYEQYF.

The genes are TRBV18 and TRBJ1-1; unclear D gene. Germline V gene sequence: CDR1 KGHSH, CDR2 LQKENI. Trimming left V 1 base short and J 6 bases short, with 15 bases between. The CDR3 has 15 amino acids. The CDR3 nucleotides are TGTGCCAGCTCACCACGTGGGCAGGTTTCCCCTGAAGCTTTCTTT. It codes for CASSPRGQVSPEAFF.

This clone was observed a few times. The rearrangement links TRBV2 to TRBJ2-2; TRBD2 matches at 13 bases. V was clipped by 5 bases and J by 6 bases; unmatched bases: 3. The CDR3 covers 15 residues. CDR1 is SNHLY, CDR2 FYNNEI, per germline. Here the CDR3 reads CASSFGLAGAGELFF. CDR3 in DNA: TGTGCCAGCAGTTTTGGACTAGCGGGGGCCGGGGAGCTGTTTTTT.

This clone appeared once. The chain employs TRBV7-2 and TRBJ2-7; D not resolved. The ends were cut back, 4 bases at V and 7 bases at J, with 17 bases in the middle. Germline CDR1 is SGHTA and CDR2 is FQGNSA. The CDR3 consists of 14 residues. The CDR3 region has the DNA TGTGCCAGCAGCTGGGCCGTCGTGAGTTGGGAGCAGTACTTC. Translation gives CASSWAVVSWEQYF.

CDR3 DNA sequence: TGTGCCAGCAGTTTTTCCCAGGGGTCGGGAGGGGCCAACGTCCTGACTTTC. Translating it yields CASSFSQGSGGANVLTF. The chain has TRBV2 and TRBJ2-6; possible D gene TRBD1, 6 bases. The CDR3 runs to 17 residues. Germline CDR1 and CDR2: SNHLY and FYNNEI. V lost 5 bases to trimming and J lost 4 bases, with 18 bases between them.

J is TRBJ2-3 and V is TRBV6-6; D not resolved. V lost 6 bases and J lost 0, with 13 bases in between. The CDR3 has 15 amino acids. From germline, CDR1 is MNHNY and CDR2 SVGAGI (reference sequence). The CDR3: CASRLRASSTDTQYF. The CDR3 coding sequence is TGTGCCAGCAGGTTGAGAGCGAGTAGCACAGATACGCAGTATTTT.

This clone was recorded once. The chain links TRBV11-3 to TRBJ2-7; perhaps TRBD1 as D (6 bases). Germline V gene sequence: CDR1 SGHNT, CDR2 YENEEA. CDR3 length: 15 amino acids. Between the trimmed V and J ends, which lost 1 base and 2 bases, there was a span of 12 bases. Here the CDR3 reads CASSLAPGHTYEQYF. CDR3 coding DNA: TGTGCCAGCAGCTTAGCGCCGGGACACACCTACGAGCAGTACTTC.

V and J are TRBV4-1 and TRBJ2-7; TRBD1 agrees at 7 bases. Trimming cost V 2 bases and J 2 bases; bases outside gene matches: 3. The CDR3 sequence is 14 residues long. The V gene's germline CDR1 is MGHRA and CDR2 YSYEKL. CDR3 coding DNA: TGCGCCAGCAGCCAACCGGGACAGACCTACGAGCAGTACTTC. It is translated as CASSQPGQTYEQYF.

The chain has TRBV28 and TRBJ1-2, with TRBD1 as a possible D gene (5 bases). This CDR3 has 14 amino acids. The V end was cut by 6 bases, the J end by 4 bases, with 15 bases between. Germline CDR1 and CDR2: MDHEN and SYDVKM. CDR3 protein: CASRPRTNVYGYTF. CDR3 coding DNA: TGTGCCAGCAGACCCCGGACAAATGTCTATGGCTACACCTTC.

V is TRBV5-4 and J is TRBJ2-7; TRBD1 agrees at 10 bases. The germline CDR1 and CDR2 sequences are SGHNT and YYREEE (reference sequence). The CDR3 totals 14 residues. J lost 3 bases, V lost 3 bases, and 3 bases had no gene match. The CDR3 reads CASSYRTGGYEQYF. The CDR3 DNA follows: TGTGCCAGCAGCTATCGGACAGGGGGCTACGAGCAGTACTTC.

This clone came up a few times. V and J are TRBV18 and TRBJ2-3; D unresolved. The CDR3 loop spans 12 amino acids. The ends were cut back, 0 bases at V and 4 bases at J, with 2 bases in the middle. Germline V lookup: CDR1 KGHSH, CDR2 LQKENI. CDR3 sequence reads: CASSPPPDTQYF. CDR3 sequence (DNA): TGTGCCAGCTCACCACCTCCAGATACGCAGTATTTT.

V is TRBV6-5 and J is TRBJ1-5; perhaps TRBD1 as D (5 bases). Germline lookup yields CDR1 MNHEY and CDR2 SVGAGI. Trimming cost V 0 bases and J 1 base, with 10 bases left between them. This CDR3 is built from 16 residues. The CDR3 is CASSYSGDPSNQPQHF. In nucleotides, the CDR3 is TGTGCCAGCAGTTACTCGGGGGATCCAAGCAATCAGCCCCAGCATTTT.

The chain is built from TRBV27 and TRBJ2-1; 12 bases are shared with TRBD2. J gave up 10 bases and V 6 bases, and 4 bases lay outside the gene matches. The CDR3 spans 13 residues. Germline CDR1 MNHEY, CDR2 SMNVEV (reference sequence). The CDR3 bases are TGTGCCAGCAGGGCTAGCGGGAGGGGCGAGCAGTTCTTC. Its protein is CASRASGRGEQFF.